These 22 T cell receptor beta chains were all obtained from the same sample, sequenced in a study of shared clonotypes between healthy human individuals. Measured with immunoSEQ multiplex PCR; TCRdb has only the in-frame clones, and not every one. The sample lists about 2.3 million clones, approximately 93% occurring once. Sample: naive CD4+ T cells from PBMCs. As to subset: CD45RA+ positively selected. All receptors come from a man between 18 and 35 years old in good health. Some clones in this sample may be carry-over from other donors' samples.

Concerning this clone itself: Within the sample, other DNA sequences also encode this same CDR3. V is TRBV6-5 and J is TRBJ2-2; D gene uncertain. The CDR3 loop spans 14 amino acids. Per germline, CDR1 MNHEY and CDR2 SVGAGI. The ends were cut back, 2 bases at V and 1 base at J, with 5 bases in the middle. For the CDR3, the DNA is TGTGCCAGCAGTTACGGTCGGAACACCGGGGAGCTGTTTTTT. It encodes CASSYGRNTGELFF.

This clone has only one observation. The chain joins TRBV6-5 to TRBJ1-2; 7 bases agree with TRBD1. Per the germline V gene, CDR1 is MNHEY and CDR2 is SVGAGI. The CDR3 is 12 amino acids. With V trimmed by 5 bases and J by 8 bases, 5 bases remained unmatched. CDR3: CASSKTGDGYTF. Here the CDR3 DNA reads TGTGCCAGCAGTAAAACAGGGGACGGCTACACCTTC.

The rearrangement links TRBV7-9 to TRBJ1-4, with D uncertain. In germline, CDR1 is SEHNR, CDR2 FQNEAQ (reference sequence). V lost 8 bases, J lost 5 bases, and 15 bases lay in between. This CDR3 has 14 amino acids. DNA of the CDR3: TGTGCCAGCCTTGATCATACCTCAAATGAAAAACTGTTTTTT. This gives the protein CASLDHTSNEKLFF.

This rearrangement joins TRBV5-6 to TRBJ2-5, with TRBD1 identical over 10 bases. Germline CDR1 is SGHDT and CDR2 is YYEEEE. The CDR3 consists of 16 residues. V was clipped by 4 bases and J by 3 bases; unmatched bases: 9. CDR3 in amino acids: CASSKRDRGIEETQYF. In nucleotides, the CDR3 is TGTGCCAGCAGCAAGCGGGACAGGGGAATCGAAGAGACCCAGTACTTC.

The chain combines TRBV6-7 with TRBJ2-6; D gene uncertain. TRBV6-7 is an ORF, with its function uncertain. The CDR3 has 17 residues. V lost 11 bases, J lost 0 bases, and 20 bases lay in between. CDR3 DNA: TGTGCCCCCGAACCGGAGACACCTCCCTCTGGGGCCAACGTCCTGACTTTC. It specifies CAPEPETPPSGANVLTF.

The chain couples TRBV7-6 to TRBJ2-1, with TRBD2 identical over 7 bases. The germline gives CDR1 SGHVS, CDR2 FNYEAQ. Losses at the gene ends were 1 base for V and 3 bases for J; bases not matched to a gene: 6. CDR3 length equals 16 residues. The CDR3 DNA is TGTGCCAGCAGCTTAGAGTTTCCTAGCGGCTACAATGAGCAGTTCTTC. Protein: CASSLEFPSGYNEQFF.

V gene TRBV2 combines with J gene TRBJ2-5; D may be TRBD1 or TRBD2 (5 bases each). CDR1 and CDR2 (germline): SNHLY, FYNNEI. CDR3 length equals 13 residues. Trimming pared 8 bases from V and 5 bases from J, leaving 15 bases between. Here the CDR3 reads CASGGMGRETQYF. The CDR3 DNA reads TGTGCCAGCGGGGGAATGGGTCGCGAGACCCAGTACTTC.

The rearrangement joins TRBV6-5 to TRBJ1-1, with 9 bases fitting TRBD1. The CDR3 sequence is 16 residues long. J was trimmed by 5 bases and V by 2 bases; bases with no gene match: 9. The germline V gene encodes CDR1 MNHEY and CDR2 SVGAGI. Here the CDR3 DNA reads TGTGCCAGCAGTTACACGCACAGGGGGCGAGGGACTGAAGCTTTCTTT. This gives the protein CASSYTHRGRGTEAFF.

The V gene is TRBV6-5, the J gene TRBJ1-1; D is uncertain. V was shortened by 0 bases and J by 4 bases, with 9 bases between the two germline ends. The CDR3 runs to 14 residues. Germline CDR1 reads MNHEY; CDR2 reads SVGAGI. This CDR3 is CASSYSPVGTEAFF. The CDR3 DNA follows: TGTGCCAGCAGTTACTCACCGGTGGGCACTGAAGCTTTCTTT.

V gene TRBV5-4 combines with J gene TRBJ2-3; D is ambiguous. Deletions cut 1 base from V and 2 bases from J, with 11 bases between. The CDR3 is made up of 15 amino acids. Looked up from germline, CDR1 is SGHNT and CDR2 is YYREEE (reference sequence). The CDR3 DNA sequence: TGTGCCAGCAGCTTGCATCAGGCGACCACAGATACGCAGTATTTT. As protein: CASSLHQATTDTQYF.

This rearrangement joins TRBV14 to TRBJ2-7; tentatively, D is TRBD2 (7 bases). Germline assignment: CDR1 SGHDN and CDR2 FVKESK. The CDR3 length is 15 residues. The V end lost 4 bases, the J end lost 7 bases, and 20 bases lay between the germline ends. For the CDR3, the DNA is TGTGCCAGCAGCCGGGGGGGCACAACCCTTTGGGAGCAGTACTTC. Residues: CASSRGGTTLWEQYF.

This clone was found a few times. This sample includes further DNA sequences coding for the same CDR3. This chain joins TRBV14 and TRBJ1-1; no definite D call. This CDR3 has 13 residues. V lost 4 bases to trimming and J lost 0 bases, with 6 bases between them. Germline assignment: CDR1 SGHDN and CDR2 FVKESK. Here the CDR3 reads CASSLDMNTEAFF. The CDR3 nucleotides are TGTGCCAGCAGCCTGGATATGAACACTGAAGCTTTCTTT.

The chain is built from TRBV28 and TRBJ2-7, with TRBD2 identical over 10 bases. This CDR3 has 15 residues. Germline V lookup: CDR1 MDHEN, CDR2 SYDVKM. V dropped 2 bases and J dropped 4; count of bases not matched to a gene: 5. Here the CDR3 reads CASSLGASGRYEQYF. The CDR3, as DNA: TGTGCCAGCAGTTTAGGGGCTAGCGGGAGATACGAGCAGTACTTC.

The V call is TRBV19, the J call TRBJ1-2; D is undetermined. Germline V gene data show CDR1 as LNHDA and CDR2 as SQIVND (reference sequence). Trimming pared 8 bases from V and 8 bases from J, leaving 21 bases between. The CDR3 contains 14 residues. The CDR3 loop reads CASRAGPSIGGYTF. In nucleotides, the CDR3 is TGTGCCAGTCGTGCAGGACCCTCGATCGGAGGCTACACCTTC. Using reference TRBV19 and TRBJ1-2 for the parts outside the CDR3, the full variable domain is DGGITQSPKYLFRKEGQNVTLSCEQNLNHDAMYWYRQDPGQGLRLIYYSQIVNDFQKGDIAEGYSVSREKKESFPLTVTSAQKNPTAFYLCASRAGPSIGGYTFGSGTRLTVV.

The chain links TRBV28 to TRBJ1-1; a possible D gene is TRBD1 (5 bases). Trimming removed 10 bases from V and 10 bases from J, with 19 bases in between. Germline CDR1 and CDR2: MDHEN and SYDVKM. The CDR3 length is 12 residues. The CDR3 here is CAIWDSSHGAFF. The CDR3 nucleotides read TGTGCCATCTGGGACTCATCGCATGGAGCTTTCTTT. Supplemented by reference TRBV28 and TRBJ1-1, the full variable domain reads DVKVTQSSRYLVKRTGEKVFLECVQDMDHENMFWYRQDPGLGLRLIYFSYDVKMKEKGDIPEGYSVSREKKERFSLILESASTNQTSMYLCAIWDSSHGAFFGQGTRLTVV.

The V gene is TRBV19, the J gene TRBJ2-7; 10 bases agree with TRBD2. CDR1 and CDR2 (germline): LNHDA, SQIVND (reference sequence). V shed 5 bases, J shed 2 bases, and the junction held 6 bases outside the gene matches. CDR3 length: 15 residues. CDR3 residues: CASSLGLAGAYEQYF. The CDR3 DNA reads as TGTGCCAGTAGTTTGGGGCTAGCGGGAGCCTACGAGCAGTACTTC.

This clone was seen a handful of times. CDR3 loop: CASSSQGASEAFF. CDR3 nucleotides: TGTGCCAGTAGTTCACAGGGGGCGAGTGAAGCTTTCTTT. The V and J genes are TRBV19 and TRBJ1-1; the match to TRBD1 covers 9 bases. J was trimmed by 7 bases and V by 5 bases; bases with no gene match: 5. The germline gives CDR1 LNHDA, CDR2 SQIVND (reference sequence). The CDR3 is 13 residues long.

The count of this clone is one. The CDR3 region has the DNA TGTGCCAGCAGCCAAACTAGCGGATCTACAATGAAGCAGTTCTTC. Translation: CASSQTSGSTMKQFF. J is TRBJ2-1 and V is TRBV11-3; 8 nucleotides match TRBD2. Germline CDR1 SGHNT, CDR2 YENEEA. Germline trimming cut 5 bases from V and 11 bases from J; bases unmatched to any gene: 14. The CDR3 consists of 15 residues. The entire variable domain, with the rest obtained from reference TRBV11-3 and TRBJ2-1, is as follows: EAGVVQSPRYKIIEKKQPVAFWCNPISGHNTLYWYLQNLGQGPELLIRYENEEAVDDSQLPKDRFSAERLKGVDSTLKIQPAELGDSAVYLCASSQTSGSTMKQFFGPGTRLTVL.

The genes are TRBV6-6 and TRBJ1-1; no definite D call. The germline gives CDR1 MNHNY, CDR2 SVGAGI (reference sequence). V was shortened by 2 bases and J by 0 bases, with 10 bases between the two germline ends. The CDR3 has 15 residues. CDR3 loop: CASSYSLEMNTEAFF. CDR3 bases: TGTGCCAGCAGTTACAGTTTAGAGATGAACACTGAAGCTTTCTTT.

CDR3 coding DNA: TGTGCCAGCAGCTTACTCCACAGGAGTGGGGATACGCAGTATTTT. It specifies CASSLLHRSGDTQYF. This sequence joins TRBV7-2 and TRBJ2-3, with a tentative D call TRBD1 (5 bases). The ends were cut back, 2 bases at V and 6 bases at J, with 15 bases in the middle. Germline CDR1 SGHTA, CDR2 FQGNSA. CDR3 length: 15 amino acids.

The V gene is TRBV27, the J gene TRBJ1-2; D is possibly TRBD1 (5 bases). Germline V gene data show CDR1 as MNHEY and CDR2 as SMNVEV (reference sequence). The CDR3 runs 14 residues. Trimming stripped 1 base from V and 6 bases from J, with 12 bases between. The DNA of the CDR3 is TGTGCCAGCAGTTTATTACCAGGGCGGGATGGCTACACCTTC. Translating gives CASSLLPGRDGYTF.

With regard to this clone: Compared with germline, one end of the junction differs, possibly owing to a read error. V and J are TRBV7-8 and TRBJ1-4, with D possibly matching TRBD1 (6 bases). This CDR3 has 15 residues. Germline CDR1 SGHVS, CDR2 FQNEAQ. CDR3 bases: TGTGCCAGCAGCTTAGGAGCGGGGGCTAACGAAAAACTGTTTTTT. Translating gives CASSLGAGANEKLFF.